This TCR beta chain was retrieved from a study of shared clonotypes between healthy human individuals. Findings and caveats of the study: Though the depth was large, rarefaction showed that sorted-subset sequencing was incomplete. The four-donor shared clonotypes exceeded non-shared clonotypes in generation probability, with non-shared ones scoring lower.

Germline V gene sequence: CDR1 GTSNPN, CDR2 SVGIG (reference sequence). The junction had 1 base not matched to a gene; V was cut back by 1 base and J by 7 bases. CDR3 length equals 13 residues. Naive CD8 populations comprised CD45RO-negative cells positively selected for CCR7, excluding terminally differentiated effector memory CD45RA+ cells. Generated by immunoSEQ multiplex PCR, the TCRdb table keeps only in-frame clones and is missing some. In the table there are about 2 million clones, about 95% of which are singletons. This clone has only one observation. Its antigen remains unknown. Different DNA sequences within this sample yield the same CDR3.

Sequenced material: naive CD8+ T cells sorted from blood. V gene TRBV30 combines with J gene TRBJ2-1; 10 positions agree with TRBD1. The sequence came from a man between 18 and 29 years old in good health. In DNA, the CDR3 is TGTGCCTGGAGTGGGGACAGGGGAAATGAGCAGTTCTTC. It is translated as CAWSGDRGNEQFF.